One and the same sample provided the 30 T cell receptor beta chains below, sequenced in a study of CD8+ T cells in alopecia areata. The authors extracted RNA and reverse transcribed it into cDNA as the sequencing template. Assay: immunoSEQ multiplex PCR; the TCRdb copy retains only in-frame clones and omits some. This sample has 150,000 or so clones, with around 87% found just once. Sequencing was performed on CD8+ T cells sorted from blood, taken at week 0. All receptors derive from a human donor with alopecia areata.

The genes are TRBV13 and TRBJ1-1; D gene ambiguous. The V gene's germline CDR1 is PRHDT and CDR2 FYEKMQ (reference sequence). Trimming took 5 bases from V and 1 from J, leaving 5 bases between them. The CDR3 is made up of 12 amino acids. The CDR3 DNA reads TGTGCCAGCAGCGTGGGGAACACTGAAGCTTTCTTT. This gives the protein CASSVGNTEAFF. Filled out from reference TRBV13 and TRBJ1-1, the complete variable domain reads AAGVIQSPRHLIKEKRETATLKCYPIPRHDTVYWYQQGPGQDPQFLISFYEKMQSDKGSIPDRFSAQQFSDYHSELNMSSLELGDSALYFCASSVGNTEAFFGQGTRLTVV.

This chain links TRBV11-2 with TRBJ2-1; 10 bases line up with TRBD2. The V gene end was trimmed by 0 bases and the J gene end by 7 bases; junction bases not matched to a gene: 3. The CDR3 is made up of 15 amino acids. Germline CDR1 is SGHAT and CDR2 is FQNNGV. This CDR3 reads CASSLDALAGNEQFF. CDR3 coding DNA: TGTGCCAGCAGCTTAGATGCACTAGCGGGGAATGAGCAGTTCTTC.

The chain carries TRBV7-8 and TRBJ2-1; tentative D call: TRBD1 (6 bases). Germline values: CDR1 SGHVS, CDR2 FQNEAQ. CDR3 length: 12 residues. Trimming took off 1 base at V and 12 bases at J, with 10 bases between the two ends. Here the CDR3 reads CASSLEGRGQFF. The DNA of the CDR3 is TGTGCCAGCAGCTTAGAGGGCAGGGGGCAGTTCTTC. The full variable domain, its missing parts supplied by reference TRBV7-8 and TRBJ2-1, is GAGVSQSPRYKVAKRGQDVALRCDPISGHVSLFWYQQALGQGPEFLTYFQNEAQLDKSGLPSDRFFAERPEGSVSTLKIQRTQQEDSAVYLCASSLEGRGQFFGPGTRLTVL.

As for this clone: The same CDR3 is also encoded by other DNA sequences in this sample. The rearrangement uses TRBV5-1 and TRBJ2-7; no clear D. The CDR3 spans 13 residues. From germline, CDR1 is SGHRS and CDR2 YFSETQ. V lost 5 bases and J lost 1, with 10 bases in between. CDR3 residues: CASSETASYEQYF. CDR3 nucleotide sequence: TGCGCCAGCAGTGAGACCGCGTCCTACGAGCAGTACTTC.

CDR3 region: CASSYFQGAPPGAFF. The CDR3 nucleotides read TGTGCCAGCAGTTACTTCCAGGGGGCGCCCCCGGGAGCTTTCTTT. The rearrangement uses TRBV6-5 and TRBJ1-1; 8 nucleotides agree with TRBD1. V lost 1 base to trimming and J lost 10 bases; unmatched junction nucleotides: 11. Germline V gene sequence: CDR1 MNHEY, CDR2 SVGAGI. CDR3 length equals 15 residues.

This chain joins TRBV2 and TRBJ2-4; 10 nucleotides line up with TRBD2. The CDR3 length is 18 residues. With V trimmed by 6 bases and J by 1 base, 12 bases remained unmatched. From germline, CDR1 is SNHLY and CDR2 FYNNEI. The CDR3 coding sequence is TGTGCCAGCAGGACCGGTCAGCGGGGGGGCCTGGCCAAAAACATTCAGTACTTC. Translated: CASRTGQRGGLAKNIQYF.

V gene TRBV7-8 combines with J gene TRBJ2-1, with a tentative D call TRBD2 (6 bases). Germline-derived CDR1 and CDR2 are SGHVS and FQNEAQ. V was trimmed by 3 bases and J by 7 bases, leaving 13 bases between them. This CDR3 has 14 amino acids. DNA for the CDR3: TGTGCCAGCAGCTTCGCGGGGCTTTGGAATGAGCAGTTCTTC. Protein: CASSFAGLWNEQFF.

This clone was seen a single time. The chain joins TRBV27 to TRBJ2-7; D is uncertain. Germline CDR1 is MNHEY and CDR2 is SMNVEV (reference sequence). Trimming pared 0 bases from V and 3 bases from J, leaving 12 bases between. This CDR3 spans 15 amino acids. This CDR3 reads CASSLSDPRFYEQYF. The CDR3 DNA is TGTGCCAGCAGTTTATCGGACCCTAGGTTCTACGAGCAGTACTTC.

This chain joins TRBV7-9 and TRBJ1-4; 8 bases line up with TRBD1. Trimming cost V 1 base and J 10 bases; bases outside gene matches: 5. Germline V lookup: CDR1 SEHNR, CDR2 FQNEAQ (reference sequence). The CDR3 covers 14 residues. CDR3 coding DNA: TGTGCCAGCAGCTTAGGGGCAGGGGGCGGAAAACTGTTTTTT. This codes for CASSLGAGGGKLFF.

The V call is TRBV2, the J call TRBJ2-7; 12 bases fit TRBD1. V gave up 2 bases and J gave up 7 bases; unmatched junction bases: 9. There are 16 residues in the CDR3. Per the germline V gene, CDR1 is SNHLY and CDR2 is FYNNEI. DNA of the CDR3: TGTGCCAGCAGTGAAAGGGGGGGACAGGGGGCGCGAGAGCAGTACTTC. Protein product: CASSERGGQGAREQYF.

V gene TRBV7-9 combines with J gene TRBJ2-7, with D tentatively TRBD2 (5 bases). CDR1 and CDR2 (germline): SEHNR, FQNEAQ (reference sequence). Trimming shortened V by 3 bases and J by 6 bases, and 6 bases separated the two germline ends. The CDR3 is 11 amino acids. CDR3 protein: CASSFGVEQYF. CDR3 nucleotides: TGTGCCAGCAGCTTCGGGGTCGAGCAGTACTTC.

The rearrangement uses TRBV9 and TRBJ2-1; the D gene is possibly TRBD1 (7 bases). Germline V lookup: CDR1 SGDLS, CDR2 YYNGEE. This CDR3 region has 16 residues. V was pared by 3 bases and J by 0 bases, with 13 bases between. The CDR3 DNA follows: TGTGCCAGCAGCGAGGAGGGACAGCTCTCCTACAATGAGCAGTTCTTC. Amino acid sequence: CASSEEGQLSYNEQFF. The whole variable domain, remainder taken from reference TRBV9 and TRBJ2-1, is DSGVTQTPKHLITATGQRVTLRCSPRSGDLSVYWYQQSLDQGLQFLIQYYNGEERAKGNILERFSAQQFPDLHSELNLSSLELGDSALYFCASSEEGQLSYNEQFFGPGTRLTVL.

Details on this clone: Other DNA variants within this sample encode the same CDR3. V usage is TRBV30 and J usage is TRBJ2-7, with TRBD2 matching 7 bases. With V trimmed by 3 bases and J by 5 bases, 16 bases remained unmatched. CDR1 and CDR2 (germline): GTSNPN, SVGIG (reference sequence). The CDR3 spans 16 residues. The CDR3 sequence is CAWRPLAQREGDEQYF. CDR3 coding DNA: TGTGCCTGGAGGCCCTTGGCCCAGCGGGAAGGAGACGAGCAGTACTTC.

The chain recombines TRBV2 with TRBJ2-7, with a possible D match to TRBD1 (6 bases). V dropped 5 bases and J dropped 3 bases, with 14 bases sitting between them. The CDR3 loop spans 14 amino acids. Germline V gives CDR1 SNHLY, CDR2 FYNNEI. Here the CDR3 DNA reads TGTGCCAGCAGTACCCCGGACAGAAGCTACGAGCAGTACTTC. Its protein product is CASSTPDRSYEQYF.

The chain has TRBV7-8 and TRBJ2-2; the D is unclear. V was shortened by 0 bases and J by 3 bases, with 5 bases between the two germline ends. The CDR3 is 14 residues long. Per the germline V gene, CDR1 is SGHVS and CDR2 is FQNEAQ. CDR3 bases: TGTGCCAGCAGCTTAGCGTGGGACACCGGGGAGCTGTTTTTT. Its protein product is CASSLAWDTGELFF.

The table lists this clone with a count of one. The V and J genes are TRBV10-2 and TRBJ2-7, with TRBD1 matching 7 bases. The junction had 10 bases not matched to a gene; V was cut back by 6 bases and J by 5 bases. This CDR3 contains 14 residues. The germline gives CDR1 WSHSY, CDR2 SAAADI. The CDR3 loop reads CASSLTGVSDEQYF. The CDR3 bases are TGCGCCAGCAGCCTCACAGGGGTATCGGACGAGCAGTACTTC.

This chain joins TRBV27 and TRBJ2-1; the match to TRBD1 covers 9 bases. CDR1 and CDR2 (germline): MNHEY, SMNVEV (reference sequence). The CDR3 has 13 amino acids. Trimming removed 5 bases from V and 6 bases from J; junction bases left unmatched: 2. The DNA of the CDR3 is TGTGCCAGCAGTGTGACAGGGGGCAATGAGCAGTTCTTC. This gives the protein CASSVTGGNEQFF.

With respect to this clone: At the DNA level, this CDR3 is encoded by other sequences in the same sample as well. V and J are TRBV19 and TRBJ2-1, with D uncertain. Germline loops: CDR1 LNHDA, CDR2 SQIVND (reference sequence). The CDR3 is 14 residues long. The V end lost 3 bases, the J end lost 3 bases, and 9 bases lay between the germline ends. CDR3 in DNA: TGTGCCAGTAGTATGGGCGGAGACTACAATGAGCAGTTCTTC. Protein sequence: CASSMGGDYNEQFF. Supplemented by reference TRBV19 and TRBJ2-1, the full variable domain reads DGGITQSPKYLFRKEGQNVTLSCEQNLNHDAMYWYRQDPGQGLRLIYYSQIVNDFQKGDIAEGYSVSREKKESFPLTVTSAQKNPTAFYLCASSMGGDYNEQFFGPGTRLTVL.

CDR3 in amino acids: CSVESGDSYEQYF. The CDR3 bases are TGCAGCGTTGAATCGGGGGACTCCTACGAGCAGTACTTC. The chain recombines TRBV29-1 with TRBJ2-7; weak D call: TRBD2 (6 bases). Per germline, CDR1 SQVTM and CDR2 ANQGSEA. The CDR3 covers 13 residues. Between the trimmed V and J ends, which lost 2 bases and 0 bases, there was a span of 8 bases.

J is TRBJ2-5 and V is TRBV10-3; D unclear. The tail of the sequence fits TRBJ2-7 better, so the J call may be wrong. The V gene's germline CDR1 is ENHRY and CDR2 SYGVKD. CDR3 size: 16 residues. Here the CDR3 DNA reads TGTGCCATCAGTGAGCCTCCGGGTATATGGGTCTACGAGCAGTACTTC. Translation: CAISEPPGIWVYEQYF.

Only a few counts were recorded for this clone. The V gene is TRBV7-9, the J gene TRBJ2-1; 10 nucleotides align to TRBD2. Germline V gives CDR1 SEHNR, CDR2 FQNEAQ (reference sequence). V dropped 5 bases and J dropped 2; count of bases not matched to a gene: 3. The CDR3 is made up of 15 amino acids. CDR3 DNA: TGTGCCAGCAGCCTTAGCGGGAGGACCTACAATGAGCAGTTCTTC. Protein sequence: CASSLSGRTYNEQFF. The full variable domain, rest sourced from reference TRBV7-9 and TRBJ2-1, is DTGVSQNPRHKITKRGQNVTFRCDPISEHNRLYWYRQTLGQGPEFLTYFQNEAQLEKSRLLSDRFSAERPKGSFSTLEIQRTEQGDSAMYLCASSLSGRTYNEQFFGPGTRLTVL.

The J gene is TRBJ2-3, the V gene TRBV27; D is possibly TRBD1 or TRBD2 (5 bases each). Trimming left V 7 bases short and J 6 bases short, with 17 bases between. Germline V gene data show CDR1 as MNHEY and CDR2 as SMNVEV (reference sequence). The CDR3 covers 14 residues. This CDR3 is CASTSGTTADTQYF. The DNA for the CDR3 is TGTGCCAGCACCTCGGGGACCACCGCGGATACGCAGTATTTT.

The chain joins TRBV7-6 to TRBJ2-7; tentatively, D is TRBD2 (6 bases). Germline V gene sequence: CDR1 SGHVS, CDR2 FNYEAQ. The CDR3 extends over 15 amino acids. V lost 1 base and J 2 bases, leaving 12 bases between the germline ends. CDR3 DNA sequence: TGTGCCAGCAGCTTAGAGTCAGGAGGGGCCTACGAGCAGTACTTC. Translation: CASSLESGGAYEQYF.

This clone was seen a few times. The chain recombines TRBV12-5 with TRBJ2-1; TRBD1 aligns across 8 bases. Germline V gene lookup returns CDR1 LGHNT and CDR2 FRNRAP. The junction had 16 bases not matched to a gene; V was cut back by 2 bases and J by 10 bases. This CDR3 is 17 amino acids long. CDR3 amino acids: CASGLMTGQGMTWEQFF. The DNA for the CDR3 is TGTGCTAGTGGTTTGATGACAGGACAGGGAATGACTTGGGAGCAGTTCTTC.

The V and J genes are TRBV5-1 and TRBJ2-7; perhaps TRBD1 as D (6 bases). The CDR3 has 14 amino acids. The V and J ends lost 5 bases and 5 bases respectively, with 17 bases between them. CDR1 is SGHRS and CDR2 is YFSETQ in the germline V gene. CDR3 sequence reads: CASRLGEAGDEQYF. For the CDR3, the DNA is TGCGCCAGCAGGCTCGGGGAAGCAGGGGACGAGCAGTACTTC.

The chain has TRBV11-2 and TRBJ2-7; 11 bases match TRBD2. This CDR3 comprises 16 residues. Trimming removed 3 bases from V and 1 base from J; junction bases left unmatched: 5. Germline V gene sequence: CDR1 SGHAT, CDR2 FQNNGV. CDR3 DNA sequence: TGTGCCAGCAGCTTGCCCCTAGCGGGGGGTTCCTACGAGCAGTACTTC. It encodes CASSLPLAGGSYEQYF.

The genes are TRBV5-5 and TRBJ1-1, with D possibly matching TRBD1 (5 bases). This CDR3 spans 13 amino acids. The V gene's germline CDR1 is SGHKS and CDR2 YYEKEE (reference sequence). V lost 9 bases, J lost 5 bases, and 17 bases lay in between. CDR3 region: CATYQGIGTEAFF. CDR3 coding DNA: TGTGCCACCTATCAGGGAATAGGAACTGAAGCTTTCTTT.

The CDR3 DNA follows: TGTGCCAGCAGCTTAGAGGACCACGGTGGCACCGGGGAGCTGTTTTTT. Translated: CASSLEDHGGTGELFF. The chain combines TRBV7-6 with TRBJ2-2; D not certain. The V end was cut by 1 base, the J end by 4 bases, with 13 bases between. Germline-derived CDR1 and CDR2 are SGHVS and FNYEAQ. This CDR3 has 16 residues. The full variable domain, rest sourced from reference TRBV7-6 and TRBJ2-2, is GAGVSQSPRYKVTKRGQDVALRCDPISGHVSLYWYRQALGQGPEFLTYFNYEAQQDKSGLPNDRFSAERPEGSISTLTIQRTEQRDSAMYRCASSLEDHGGTGELFFGEGSRLTVL.

V is TRBV4-1 and J is TRBJ1-5, with D uncertain. V shed 3 bases and J shed 7 bases, with 7 bases lying between them. CDR1 MGHRA and CDR2 YSYEKL come from the germline V gene. The CDR3 sequence is 12 residues long. The CDR3 sequence is CASSHPGQPQHF. The CDR3 DNA reads as TGCGCCAGCAGCCACCCGGGACAGCCCCAGCATTTT.

The V gene is TRBV14, the J gene TRBJ1-1; 7 nucleotides agree with TRBD1. The V segment lost 1 base and the J segment 4 bases; nucleotides outside the gene matches: 12. The germline V gene encodes CDR1 SGHDN and CDR2 FVKESK. The CDR3 loop spans 17 amino acids. This chain's CDR3 is CASSQGQRGRTGTEAFF. Here the CDR3 DNA reads TGTGCCAGCAGCCAAGGTCAGAGGGGGCGGACGGGCACTGAAGCTTTCTTT. Filled out from reference TRBV14 and TRBJ1-1, the complete variable domain reads EAGVTQFPSHSVIEKGQTVTLRCDPISGHDNLYWYRRVMGKEIKFLLHFVKESKQDESGMPNNRFLAERTGGTYSTLKVQPAELEDSGVYFCASSQGQRGRTGTEAFFGQGTRLTVV.